This T cell receptor (beta chain) was recovered during a study of cytomegalovirus exposure and HLA in healthy donors. Study at large: In an early release, HLA-typed donors contributed about 79 million unique TCR sequences.

Per germline, CDR1 SGHNT and CDR2 YENEEA. J gave up 6 bases and V 5 bases, and 13 bases lay outside the gene matches. The CDR3 is 17 amino acids. Study conclusions and caveats: Researchers reported in a later analysis that common viral pathogens appeared linked to several top clusters.

Of note for this clone: Antigen unknown.

Amplification used 60 Vbeta primers and 13 Jbeta primers. Data came from immunoSEQ multiplex PCR; TCRdb stores just in-frame clones and leaves some out. The data show about 200,000 clones, with roughly 77% seen just once and approximately 0.39% held by the top ten. The clonotype comes from a male donor in good health and CMV-seropositive. The rearrangement uses TRBV11-3 and TRBJ2-2; TRBD1 matches 9 bases. The sequenced sample consisted of PBMCs. CDR3 sequence (DNA): TGTGCCAGCAGCCCTTTACCGGGACAGGGAAACGCCGGGGAGCTGTTTTTT. Its translation is CASSPLPGQGNAGELFF.